The T cell receptor beta chain described here comes from a study of beta chain features in type 1 diabetes. cDNA synthesis used the whole RNA isolate, giving expressed TCRB sequences. The average read count of naive, central memory and regulatory T cell samples was approximately 3.5 million. Clones were read by immunoSEQ multiplex PCR, and TCRdb kept only the in-frame ones, dropping some. The sample lists about 360,000 clones, around 12% occurring once. With 3 bases clipped from V and 3 bases from J, the junction kept 8 bases outside the gene matches. CDR1 is SGHVS and CDR2 is FQNEAQ in the germline V gene. The CDR3 runs to 16 residues.

This sequence was found in a man between 18 and 35 years old in good health. Sequencing was performed on naive CD4+ T cells from blood. This chain joins TRBV7-8 and TRBJ1-2, with TRBD1 matching over 9 bases. CDR3 loop: CASSLRTGTGYYGYTF. The CDR3 DNA reads TGTGCCAGCAGCTTGCGAACCGGGACAGGGTACTATGGCTACACCTTC.